Following are 18 T cell receptor beta chains from one sample sequenced in a study of human T cells and chemical hapten exposure. One entry per CDR3 protein results from TCRdb running MiXCR on the RACE reads. The data show more than 300,000 distinct CDR3 sequences, around 5.5% seen once. Noted time point: pre-sensitization, week 0. The treatment: therapeutic diphenylcyclopropenone sensitization with weekly scalp DPC. Sequenced here: whole blood, sampled in connection with sensitization to the hapten diphenylcyclopropenone (DPC). These receptors came from a woman younger than 30 with alopecia areata. Some clones in this sample may be carry-over from other donors' samples.

This clonotype was recorded many times. The chain joins TRBV4-2 to TRBJ2-3; 10 bases agree with TRBD2. The junction had 10 bases not matched to a gene; V was cut back by 2 bases and J by 5 bases. Germline V gene lookup returns CDR1 LGHNA and CDR2 YNFKEQ. This CDR3 has 17 residues. The CDR3 protein is CASSQSLSGGQGDTQYF. The DNA for the CDR3 is TGTGCCAGCAGCCAAAGCCTTAGCGGGGGGCAAGGAGATACGCAGTATTTT.

At least ten counts were recorded for this clonotype. The chain is built from TRBV7-8 and TRBJ1-5, with TRBD1 matching 9 bases. The junction had 2 bases not matched to a gene; V was cut back by 8 bases and J by 0 bases. Germline values: CDR1 SGHVS, CDR2 FQNEAQ. The CDR3 sequence is 14 residues long. The CDR3 loop is CASRTGDSNQPQHF. The CDR3 DNA sequence: TGTGCCAGCCGGACAGGGGATAGCAATCAGCCCCAGCATTTT.

In this sample, this clonotype turned up many times. This sequence joins TRBV6-1 and TRBJ2-7; 7 positions match TRBD1. In germline, CDR1 is MNHNS, CDR2 SASEGT. Germline trimming cut 1 base from V and 1 base from J; bases unmatched to any gene: 4. This CDR3 has 15 residues. Here the CDR3 DNA reads TGTGCCAGCAGTGAAGACAGGGGCCGGTCCTACGAGCAGTACTTC. Its translation is CASSEDRGRSYEQYF.

The chain links TRBV7-2 to TRBJ2-3; D might be TRBD2 (6 bases). The CDR3 contains 17 residues. Trimming shortened V by 2 bases and J by 1 base, and 16 bases separated the two germline ends. The germline CDR1 and CDR2 sequences are SGHTA and FQGNSA. In nucleotides, the CDR3 is TGTGCCAGCAGCTTAAACCCCCGGGGGTTGCGCACAGATACGCAGTATTTT. It specifies CASSLNPRGLRTDTQYF.

This clonotype has ten or more counts. This sequence joins TRBV27 and TRBJ2-2; 7 positions match TRBD1. Germline CDR1 MNHEY, CDR2 SMNVEV (reference sequence). The junction had 12 bases not matched to a gene; V was cut back by 6 bases and J by 5 bases. The CDR3 has 16 residues. CDR3 DNA sequence: TGTGCCAGCAGATTGAATAACGGGACAGATACCGGGGAGCTGTTTTTT. This encodes CASRLNNGTDTGELFF.

This clonotype came up a few times. The chain recombines TRBV20-1 with TRBJ2-7; a possible D gene is TRBD1 (5 bases). The germline V and J ends were trimmed by 5 bases and 3 bases, with 8 bases remaining between them. CDR1 and CDR2 from the germline V gene are DFQATT and SNEGSKA (reference sequence). The CDR3 sequence is 11 residues long. In DNA form, the CDR3 reads TGCAGTGCTCAAGGGGTCTACGAGCAGTACTTC. It encodes CSAQGVYEQYF.

This clonotype came up many times. The chain links TRBV6-5 to TRBJ2-7, with 8 bases matching TRBD1. The V gene's germline CDR1 is MNHEY and CDR2 SVGAGI. There are 13 residues in the CDR3. The V and J ends lost 5 bases and 6 bases, in that order; junction bases with no gene match: 6. The CDR3 nucleotides are TGTGCCAGCAGTCGCAGGGGGCGCGGCGAGCAGTACTTC. It encodes CASSRRGRGEQYF.

This clonotype was observed a few times. The chain employs TRBV28 and TRBJ1-3; tentatively, D is TRBD1 (5 bases). Germline V gives CDR1 MDHEN, CDR2 SYDVKM. The V and J ends lost 2 bases and 4 bases respectively, with 9 bases between them. This CDR3 has 14 amino acids. The CDR3 DNA reads as TGTGCCAGCAGTTTACACGGGGCCGGAAACACCATATATTTT. Its protein product is CASSLHGAGNTIYF. Supplemented by reference TRBV28 and TRBJ1-3, the full variable domain reads DVKVTQSSRYLVKRTGEKVFLECVQDMDHENMFWYRQDPGLGLRLIYFSYDVKMKEKGDIPEGYSVSREKKERFSLILESASTNQTSMYLCASSLHGAGNTIYFGEGSWLTVV.

The chain is built from TRBV9 and TRBJ2-1; TRBD2 agrees at 9 bases. The CDR3 is made up of 16 amino acids. The germline CDR1 and CDR2 sequences are SGDLS and YYNGEE. Germline trimming cut 0 bases from V and 2 bases from J; bases unmatched to any gene: 3. The CDR3 sequence is CASSVGTSDAYNEQFF. The CDR3 DNA reads as TGTGCCAGCAGCGTAGGGACTAGCGATGCCTACAATGAGCAGTTCTTC.

Here the CDR3 DNA reads TGTGCCAGCTCACTCGACGGAAAACTCTATGGCTACACCTTC. It translates to CASSLDGKLYGYTF. The V gene is TRBV18, the J gene TRBJ1-2, with D unclear. Between the trimmed V and J ends, which lost 4 bases and 4 bases, there was a span of 13 bases. In germline, CDR1 is KGHSH, CDR2 LQKENI. The CDR3 has 14 amino acids. The complete variable domain, with remaining parts taken from reference TRBV18 and TRBJ1-2, reads NAGVMQNPRHLVRRRGQEARLRCSPMKGHSHVYWYRQLPEEGLKFMVYLQKENIIDESGMPKERFSAEFPKEGPSILRIQQVVRGDSAAYFCASSLDGKLYGYTFGSGTRLTVV.

This clonotype appeared a few times. This chain uses TRBV12-3 or TRBV12-4 with TRBJ1-1; no definite D call. This CDR3 has 14 residues. Between the trimmed V and J ends, which lost 0 bases and 4 bases, there was a span of 9 bases. CDR3 amino acids: CASSLARMRTEAFF. In DNA, the CDR3 is TGTGCCAGCAGTTTAGCGCGGATGCGCACTGAAGCTTTCTTT.

This clonotype appeared a few times. The V gene is TRBV10-3, the J gene TRBJ2-1; D gene uncertain. V gave up 8 bases and J gave up 10 bases, with 15 bases separating them. CDR1 and CDR2 from the germline V gene are ENHRY and SYGVKD. This CDR3 has 12 residues. The CDR3 spells CAIGPDVVEQFF. The CDR3 bases are TGTGCCATCGGGCCTGATGTCGTGGAGCAGTTCTTC.

The table lists this clonotype with a few counts. This chain links TRBV5-6 with TRBJ2-7; 11 nucleotides line up with TRBD1. Losses at the gene ends were 1 base for V and 2 bases for J; bases not matched to a gene: 5. CDR3 length equals 16 residues. CDR1 and CDR2 (germline): SGHDT, YYEEEE. CDR3 in DNA: TGTGCCAGCAGCTTGTTCGGGACAGGGGGTACCTACGAGCAGTACTTC. Its translation is CASSLFGTGGTYEQYF.

The CDR3 DNA reads as TGTGCCAGCAGGGGACTAGCGGGACACTACGAGCAGTACTTC. Its protein is CASRGLAGHYEQYF. The chain employs TRBV11-2 and TRBJ2-7; 13 positions agree with TRBD2. The CDR3 is made up of 14 amino acids. Germline CDR1 reads SGHAT; CDR2 reads FQNNGV. V dropped 6 bases and J dropped 3; count of bases not matched to a gene: 2. Variable domain in full (rest from reference TRBV11-2 and TRBJ2-7): EAGVAQSPRYKIIEKRQSVAFWCNPISGHATLYWYQQILGQGPKLLIQFQNNGVVDDSQLPKDRFSAERLKGVDSTLKIQPAKLEDSAVYLCASRGLAGHYEQYFGPGTRLTVT.

This clonotype appeared a few times. The gene calls are TRBV2 and TRBJ2-1; TRBD1 agrees at 8 bases. The CDR3 is 13 residues long. Germline CDR1 is SNHLY and CDR2 is FYNNEI. V lost 7 bases and J lost 9; bases outside the gene matches: 8. The CDR3 region is CASMTDRGSEQFF. The DNA of the CDR3 is TGTGCCAGCATGACCGACAGGGGAAGTGAGCAGTTCTTC.

The V gene is TRBV4-2, the J gene TRBJ1-2; possible D gene TRBD1, 6 bases. Germline assignment: CDR1 LGHNA and CDR2 YNFKEQ. V was shortened by 1 base and J by 2 bases, with 14 bases between the two germline ends. The CDR3 totals 16 residues. The CDR3 protein is CASSQARRQENYGYTF. The CDR3 DNA reads as TGTGCCAGCAGCCAAGCCAGGAGACAGGAGAACTATGGCTACACCTTC.

This clonotype was found a few times. The chain links TRBV2 to TRBJ2-2, with 7 bases fitting TRBD1. The CDR3 sequence is 13 residues long. Germline V CDR1 and CDR2: SNHLY, FYNNEI. V was pared by 7 bases and J by 5 bases, with 4 bases of the junction left unmatched. Here the CDR3 reads CASTDRVTGELFF. The CDR3 bases are TGTGCCAGCACCGACAGGGTAACCGGGGAGCTGTTTTTT.

This clonotype was seen at least ten times. The chain has TRBV4-2 and TRBJ2-6, with D perhaps being TRBD1 or TRBD2 (7 bases each). CDR1 is LGHNA and CDR2 is YNFKEQ in the germline V gene. The CDR3 spans 18 residues. Deletions cut 1 base from V and 0 bases from J, with 13 bases between. CDR3 protein: CASSQAQGGASGANVLTF. CDR3 DNA: TGTGCCAGCAGCCAAGCCCAGGGGGGGGCCTCTGGGGCCAACGTCCTGACTTTC.